A selection of T cell receptor beta chains follows, all from one sample in a study of blood T cell repertoires in COVID-19. Assay used: immunoSEQ multiplex PCR; TCRdb lists only in-frame clones, some missing. The table shows 140,000 to 150,000 clones, with 81% occurring only once. Sequenced: peripheral blood. The source is a human donor in a cohort sampled during active COVID-19. CDR3s leave out the opening cysteine and the closing phenylalanine or tryptophan. The order of the fields is V gene, D gene, CDR3 protein. A D gene is named only where the DNA matches it firmly.

>TRBV7-8|.
ASSLAGGWSNQPQH
>TRBV6-1|.
ASSEAGDSYEQY
>TRBV14|TRBD2
ASSQDLREVQQY
>TRBV4-3|.
ASSQEVATDTQY
>TRBV13|.
ASSSTRSEAF
>TRBV6-2/TRBV6-3|.
ASSLTGPGANVLT
>TRBV4-1|.
ASSQSTVSEKLF
>TRBV19|TRBD2
ASSSRLAAGGETQY
>TRBV20-1|.
SASLIEQF
>TRBV25-1|.
ASSEGTNQPQH
>TRBV18|.
ASSPRLQGGGNTEAF
>TRBV11-2|.
ASSAVYEQY
>TRBV7-9|.
ASSPRTTYEQY
>TRBV12-3/TRBV12-4|.
ASSLNEGLGGT
>TRBV27|TRBD1
ATQDPTGGNYGYT
>TRBV3-1/TRBV3-2|TRBD1
ASSQDPGQGGETQY
>TRBV28|.
ASSLLRQTSSYEQY
>TRBV19|.
ASRGHRARSSYEQY
>TRBV6-5|TRBD1
ASSYRDRGPYEQY
>TRBV7-8|TRBD2
ASSLVAGGREQY
>TRBV20-1|.
SASDRPGETQY
>TRBV6-5|.
ASSYPGRGYT